Below, 18 T cell receptor beta chains from the same sample are listed, as sequenced in a study of shared clonotypes between healthy human individuals. TCRdb's copy holds only in-frame clones and misses some; the assay was immunoSEQ multiplex PCR. The sample lists about 100,000 clones; 67% were seen once. Sequenced input: memory CD8+ T cells sorted from blood. Specified subset: CD45RO+ cells pooled with CCR7-negative TemRA cells. The source is a woman aged 25 to 39 in good health.

The V gene is TRBV6-5, the J gene TRBJ1-2, with D perhaps matching TRBD1 (6 bases). The ends were cut back, 0 bases at V and 6 bases at J, with 14 bases in the middle. CDR1 MNHEY and CDR2 SVGAGI come from the germline V gene. The CDR3 length is 15 residues. CDR3 amino acids: CASSYSRGGADGYTF. DNA for the CDR3: TGTGCCAGCAGTTACTCGAGAGGGGGGGCCGATGGCTACACCTTC.

The gene calls are TRBV7-6 and TRBJ2-3; 13 nucleotides agree with TRBD2. The CDR3 is 17 amino acids. In germline, CDR1 is SGHVS, CDR2 FNYEAQ. J gave up 7 bases and V 0 bases, and 7 bases lay outside the gene matches. The CDR3: CASSLARLAGGPYTQYF. CDR3 nucleotides: TGTGCCAGCAGCTTAGCGAGACTAGCGGGAGGCCCCTATACGCAGTATTTT.

The rearrangement uses TRBV4-1 and TRBJ2-5; TRBD2 matches at 9 bases. The tail of the sequence fits TRBJ2-7 better, so the J call may be wrong. From germline, CDR1 is MGHRA and CDR2 YSYEKL. The CDR3 runs to 18 residues. In nucleotides, the CDR3 is TGCGCCAGCAGCCAGAGCGTTGTTATCCTAGCGGGATTTGACGAGCAGTACTTC. Translation: CASSQSVVILAGFDEQYF.

This clone appeared a few times. The CDR3 nucleotides read TGTGCCAGCAGTGATACTAGCGGGCATGAGCCCTACGAGCAGTACTTC. This codes for CASSDTSGHEPYEQYF. The rearrangement joins TRBV2 to TRBJ2-7; TRBD2 agrees at 9 bases. The germline gives CDR1 SNHLY, CDR2 FYNNEI. J lost 2 bases, V lost 3 bases, and 8 bases had no gene match. The CDR3 runs to 16 residues.

CDR3 bases: TGCGCCAGCAGCTTGGATGGCGGGAGGGCCGCAGATACGCAGTATTTT. Protein sequence: CASSLDGGRAADTQYF. This chain uses TRBV5-1 with TRBJ2-3; 9 bases map to TRBD2. The V gene's germline CDR1 is SGHRS and CDR2 YFSETQ. V shed 0 bases and J 4 bases; nucleotides not matched to a gene: 6. The CDR3 contains 16 residues. Looking up the rest from reference TRBV5-1 and TRBJ2-3 gives the full variable domain: KAGVTQTPRYLIKTRGQQVTLSCSPISGHRSVSWYQQTPGQGLQFLFEYFSETQRNKGNFPGRFSGRQFSNSRSEMNVSTLELGDSALYLCASSLDGGRAADTQYFGPGTRLTVL.

This chain links TRBV28 with TRBJ1-2; D gene unclear. From germline, CDR1 is MDHEN and CDR2 SYDVKM. The CDR3 covers 12 residues. Trimming removed 5 bases from V and 5 bases from J, with 9 bases in between. CDR3 sequence (DNA): TGTGCCAGCAGTCAGATCTGGTATGGCTACACCTTC. Translation: CASSQIWYGYTF.

This clone was seen a few times. The J gene is TRBJ2-3, the V gene TRBV2, with D unclear. The CDR3 loop spans 14 amino acids. The V and J ends lost 5 bases and 0 bases respectively, with 9 bases between them. Germline loops: CDR1 SNHLY, CDR2 FYNNEI. The CDR3 loop reads CASSYDYSTDTQYF. For the CDR3, the DNA is TGTGCCAGCAGTTACGATTATAGCACAGATACGCAGTATTTT.

The table lists this clone with a few counts. The genes are TRBV25-1 and TRBJ2-3; D is uncertain. CDR1 MGHDK and CDR2 SYGVNS come from the germline V gene. This CDR3 is built from 11 residues. V was shortened by 3 bases and J by 5 bases, with 3 bases between the two germline ends. The CDR3 loop is CASSDGDTQYF. The DNA for the CDR3 is TGTGCCAGCAGTGATGGAGATACGCAGTATTTT. The full variable domain, completed using reference TRBV25-1 and TRBJ2-3, is EADIYQTPRYLVIGTGKKITLECSQTMGHDKMYWYQQDPGMELHLIHYSYGVNSTEKGDLSSESTVSRIRTEHFPLTLESARPSHTSQYLCASSDGDTQYFGPGTRLTVL.

Note on this clone: The same CDR3 can be traced to other DNA sequences in this sample. V and J are TRBV27 and TRBJ1-2; D gene unclear. The CDR3 length is 11 residues. Trimming removed 5 bases at V and 2 bases at J, with 3 bases between. The germline CDR1 and CDR2 sequences are MNHEY and SMNVEV (reference sequence). The CDR3 nucleotides read TGTGCCAGCAGTGGAAACTATGGCTACACCTTC. It yields the protein CASSGNYGYTF.

This clone was observed many times. The same CDR3 can be traced to other DNA sequences in this sample. This chain joins TRBV27 and TRBJ2-3; D tentatively fits TRBD1 or TRBD2 (5 bases each). Looked up from germline, CDR1 is MNHEY and CDR2 is SMNVEV (reference sequence). The CDR3 runs 14 residues. V lost 4 bases and J lost 0, with 8 bases in between. The CDR3 DNA follows: TGTGCCAGCAGTTCCGGGGCTAGCACAGATACGCAGTATTTT. Protein sequence: CASSSGASTDTQYF.

The genes are TRBV7-9 and TRBJ2-3; 14 bases align to TRBD2. The length of the CDR3 is 16 residues. Unmatched junction bases numbered 7, after V lost 5 bases and J lost 6 bases. Germline CDR1 SEHNR, CDR2 FQNEAQ (reference sequence). The CDR3 is CASSQGLAGGADTQYF. In DNA form, the CDR3 reads TGTGCCAGCAGCCAAGGACTAGCGGGAGGTGCGGATACGCAGTATTTT.

The V gene is TRBV29-1, the J gene TRBJ2-7, with D possibly TRBD2 on 5 matching bases. The CDR3 loop spans 10 amino acids. Germline V gives CDR1 SQVTM, CDR2 ANQGSEA. Trimming left V 7 bases short and J 6 bases short, with 10 bases between. This CDR3 reads CSGGWGEQYF. The CDR3 coding sequence is TGCAGCGGAGGGTGGGGCGAGCAGTACTTC.

V gene TRBV5-1 combines with J gene TRBJ2-7, with D perhaps matching TRBD1 (6 bases). This CDR3 is built from 14 residues. Germline-derived CDR1 and CDR2 are SGHRS and YFSETQ. V shed 0 bases and J shed 3 bases, with 10 bases lying between them. Here the CDR3 DNA reads TGCGCCAGCAGCTTGGGACAGGCCTTCTACGAGCAGTACTTC. As protein: CASSLGQAFYEQYF.

The J gene is TRBJ2-7, the V gene TRBV5-1; tentatively, D is TRBD1 or TRBD2 (5 bases each). Germline CDR1 reads SGHRS; CDR2 reads YFSETQ. Between the trimmed V and J ends, which lost 0 bases and 6 bases, there was a span of 13 bases. The CDR3 covers 14 residues. CDR3 residues: CASSLAWGPGEQYF. In nucleotides, the CDR3 is TGCGCCAGCAGCTTGGCCTGGGGACCCGGCGAGCAGTACTTC.

The rearrangement links TRBV27 to TRBJ1-4; D is uncertain. The CDR3 has 12 residues. Trimming took off 4 bases at V and 8 bases at J, with 8 bases between the two ends. Germline assignment: CDR1 MNHEY and CDR2 SMNVEV (reference sequence). In nucleotides, the CDR3 is TGTGCCAGCAGTTCGACGAGGGAAAAACTGTTTTTT. Translation gives CASSSTREKLFF.

The rearrangement links TRBV5-1 to TRBJ2-7; D tentatively reads TRBD1 or TRBD2 (5 bases each). CDR1 is SGHRS, CDR2 YFSETQ, per germline. There are 19 residues in the CDR3. V lost 1 base and J lost 2, with 25 bases in between. DNA for the CDR3: TGCGCCAGCAGCTTGAATGGTGTTTTAGGGACCTTTACCACCTACGAGCAGTACTTC. Translation: CASSLNGVLGTFTTYEQYF.

This rearrangement joins TRBV7-2 to TRBJ1-2, with D perhaps TRBD1 (5 bases). The CDR3 contains 15 residues. Germline-derived CDR1 and CDR2 are SGHTA and FQGNSA. Trimming left V 0 bases short and J 8 bases short, with 16 bases between. The CDR3: CASSLAPGQKRGYTF. The CDR3, as DNA: TGTGCCAGCAGCTTAGCGCCGGGGCAGAAGAGGGGCTACACCTTC.

This clone was recorded only once. The chain uses TRBV29-1 and TRBJ1-1, with TRBD1 matching over 8 bases. The CDR3 covers 13 residues. Germline-derived CDR1 and CDR2 are SQVTM and ANQGSEA. J lost 8 bases, V lost 0 bases, and 5 bases had no gene match. Here the CDR3 DNA reads TGCAGCGTTGAAGAGGGGGACAGGCGAGAAGCTTTCTTT. Its translation is CSVEEGDRREAFF.